This T cell receptor (beta chain) derives from a study of shared clonotypes between healthy human individuals. This clone was counted a few times. The antigen is undetermined. Findings and caveats of the study: Naive CD4 clonotypes were shared across several donors at 4.5% to 6.5%. Donor clonotype sharing was expected to depend on sequencing depth.

Trimming took off 3 bases at V and 0 bases at J, with 9 bases between the two ends. The CDR3 covers 14 residues. Germline assignment: CDR1 LNHDA and CDR2 SQIVND (reference sequence). Every one of the donors was a Caucasian adult that lived in Nashville, Tennessee. TCRdb's table, derived via immunoSEQ multiplex PCR, lists solely in-frame clones and lacks some. The sample records some 300,000 clones, around 79% being singletons. Sequenced input: memory CD4+ T cells sorted from blood. Described subset: CD45RA-negative fraction. The chain joins TRBV19 to TRBJ2-7, with D tentatively TRBD2 (6 bases). This clonotype was sampled from a man aged 25 to 45 in good health. This CDR3 is CASSIRGTSYEQYF. In DNA form, the CDR3 reads TGTGCCAGTAGTATCCGCGGGACCTCCTACGAGCAGTACTTC.